One sample yielded the 18 T cell receptor beta chains listed below, sequenced in a study of blood T cell repertoires in COVID-19. Libraries were prepared by immunoSEQ multiplex PCR; TCRdb keeps only in-frame clonotypes and omits some of them. The table lists roughly 130,000 clones, 65% to 85% of them singletons. The material sequenced was peripheral blood. The receptors shown here come from a man in his 70s with acute or convalescent COVID-19.

DNA for the CDR3: TGTGCCAGCAGCCAGGGGGGGACTAGCGGGCAAGAGACCCAGTACTTC. It is translated as CASSQGGTSGQETQYF. V usage is TRBV3-1 (or the pseudogene TRBV3-2) and J usage is TRBJ2-5; 12 bases are a match to TRBD2. Germline V gives CDR1 LGHDT, CDR2 YNNKEL (reference sequence). This CDR3 region has 16 residues. With 3 bases clipped from V and 2 bases from J, the junction kept 4 bases outside the gene matches.

This clone was found a few times. The rearrangement links TRBV12-3 or TRBV12-4 to TRBJ2-2; D unclear. The CDR3 runs to 11 residues. V was clipped by 6 bases and J by 7 bases, with 6 bases between them. This CDR3 is CASRARGELFF. The CDR3 nucleotides are TGTGCCAGCAGGGCCCGCGGGGAGCTGTTTTTT.

The gene calls are TRBV5-6 and TRBJ1-4; no reliable D call. Germline CDR1 SGHDT, CDR2 YYEEEE. V was trimmed by 7 bases and J by 0 bases, leaving 10 bases between them. The CDR3 spans 14 residues. In nucleotides, the CDR3 is TGTGCCAGCCGCTACGGTGCAACTAATGAAAAACTGTTTTTT. It encodes CASRYGATNEKLFF.

J is TRBJ2-1 and V is TRBV10-1; D perhaps matches TRBD1 (5 bases). Germline V gives CDR1 WNHNN, CDR2 SYGVQD (reference sequence). The CDR3 loop spans 13 amino acids. The ends were cut back, 1 base at V and 6 bases at J, with 7 bases in the middle. The CDR3 sequence: CASSELRGNEQFF. The CDR3 coding sequence is TGCGCCAGCAGTGAGTTAAGGGGCAATGAGCAGTTCTTC.

This chain joins TRBV7-6 and TRBJ1-1; D perhaps matches TRBD1 (5 bases). Trimming pared 5 bases from V and 3 bases from J, leaving 16 bases between. CDR3 length equals 15 residues. The germline V gene has CDR1 SGHVS and CDR2 FNYEAQ. The CDR3 DNA follows: TGTGCCAGCAGCCGGGGACTCCCTGGGGACACTGAAGCTTTCTTT. As protein: CASSRGLPGDTEAFF.

The CDR3 here is CSARSNQGQYF. For the CDR3, the DNA is TGCAGTGCCAGGTCCAACCAGGGGCAGTACTTC. The genes are TRBV20-1 and TRBJ2-7; possible D gene TRBD1, 5 bases. Between the trimmed V and J ends, which lost 6 bases and 9 bases, there was a span of 15 bases. CDR1 and CDR2 from the germline V gene are DFQATT and SNEGSKA (reference sequence). This CDR3 has 11 residues.

A note on this clone: This specimen includes other DNA sequences encoding the same CDR3. The V and J genes are TRBV9 and TRBJ2-5, with 9 bases identical to TRBD2. CDR1 and CDR2 from the germline V gene are SGDLS and YYNGEE. The junction had 7 bases not matched to a gene; V was cut back by 2 bases and J by 5 bases. This CDR3 is 15 amino acids long. The CDR3 reads CASSVAGGPGETQYF. The CDR3 nucleotides read TGTGCCAGCAGCGTCGCGGGGGGGCCGGGGGAGACCCAGTACTTC. The whole variable domain, remainder taken from reference TRBV9 and TRBJ2-5, is DSGVTQTPKHLITATGQRVTLRCSPRSGDLSVYWYQQSLDQGLQFLIQYYNGEERAKGNILERFSAQQFPDLHSELNLSSLELGDSALYFCASSVAGGPGETQYFGPGTRLLVL.

This clone was observed a few times. The V and J genes are TRBV6-5 and TRBJ1-4, with 8 bases identical to TRBD1. This CDR3 is built from 13 residues. Germline V CDR1 and CDR2: MNHEY, SVGAGI. CDR3: CVARDRQNEKLFF. CDR3 sequence (DNA): TGTGTTGCCAGGGACAGGCAAAATGAAAAACTGTTTTTT.

The chain recombines TRBV6-6 with TRBJ2-5; 12 bases agree with TRBD1. CDR1 is MNHNY, CDR2 SVGAGI, per germline (reference sequence). The CDR3 consists of 15 residues. V lost 5 bases, J lost 5 bases, and 6 bases stayed unmatched. The CDR3 spells CASSRGTGGAETQYF. CDR3 bases: TGTGCCAGCAGTCGCGGGACAGGGGGCGCGGAGACCCAGTACTTC.

V gene TRBV6-6 combines with J gene TRBJ1-6, with D perhaps TRBD1 (6 bases). Germline V gene lookup returns CDR1 MNHNY and CDR2 SVGAGI (reference sequence). Trimming took off 5 bases at V and 9 bases at J, with 14 bases between the two ends. The CDR3 sequence is 14 residues long. In DNA form, the CDR3 reads TGTGCCAGCAGTCACGGACAGCTCCGTTCACCCCTCCACTTT. Amino acids: CASSHGQLRSPLHF.

The chain links TRBV20-1 to TRBJ2-1; D unclear. Trimming cost V 6 bases and J 8 bases, with 8 bases left between them. The V gene's germline CDR1 is DFQATT and CDR2 SNEGSKA (reference sequence). The CDR3 extends over 10 amino acids. CDR3 sequence: CSATPDEQFF. The CDR3 DNA reads TGCAGTGCAACACCCGATGAGCAGTTCTTC.

The rearrangement uses TRBV28 and TRBJ2-1, with 14 bases that match TRBD2. The CDR3 contains 19 residues. The V gene's germline CDR1 is MDHEN and CDR2 SYDVKM. Trimming at V came to 2 bases and at J to 4 bases, leaving 10 bases not matched to a gene. CDR3 DNA: TGTGCCAGCAGTTTAACAGGACTAGCGGGGGGAAAAGGGTACAATGAGCAGTTCTTC. Residues: CASSLTGLAGGKGYNEQFF.

V is TRBV29-1 and J is TRBJ1-2; tentatively, D is TRBD1 (5 bases). The CDR3 is 13 amino acids. Germline V gives CDR1 SQVTM, CDR2 ANQGSEA. V was shortened by 7 bases and J by 7 bases, with 19 bases between the two germline ends. The CDR3 nucleotides are TGCAGCGCCGGGGGGATAGGGTTTGCTGGCTACACCTTC. Protein product: CSAGGIGFAGYTF.

This clone was seen once. This chain connects TRBV9 to TRBJ1-5, with D possibly TRBD1 on 6 matching bases. The CDR3 totals 15 residues. Germline loops: CDR1 SGDLS, CDR2 YYNGEE. Trimming pared 0 bases from V and 6 bases from J, leaving 13 bases between. CDR3 amino acids: CASSVDNRASQPQHF. The CDR3 DNA reads as TGTGCCAGCAGCGTAGATAACAGGGCCAGTCAGCCCCAGCATTTT.

This clone was detected a few times. The rearrangement joins TRBV5-6 to TRBJ1-2; possibly TRBD1 for D (6 bases). V shed 0 bases and J shed 11 bases, with 8 bases lying between them. Germline V lookup: CDR1 SGHDT, CDR2 YYEEEE. The CDR3 is made up of 11 amino acids. The CDR3 region has the DNA TGTGCCAGCAGCTTGGGACAGGTTTACACCTTC. Translated, it gives CASSLGQVYTF.

About this clone itself: The same CDR3 arises from other DNA sequences in this sample as well. DNA of the CDR3: TGTGCCAGCAGCCAAGCAGGGTTCTCCTACAATGAGCAGTTCTTC. As protein: CASSQAGFSYNEQFF. The rearrangement links TRBV3-1 (or the pseudogene TRBV3-2) to TRBJ2-1; D is possibly TRBD1 (5 bases). CDR3 size: 15 residues. Germline V CDR1 and CDR2: LGHDT, YNNKEL (reference sequence). The V end was cut by 1 base, the J end by 0 bases, with 7 bases between.

The chain carries TRBV5-1 and TRBJ2-1; the D gene is possibly TRBD2 (6 bases). Germline V lookup: CDR1 SGHRS, CDR2 YFSETQ. V was cut by 2 bases and J by 8 bases, with 17 bases left in between. This CDR3 contains 15 residues. The CDR3 sequence is CASSFGGLQADEQFF. The DNA of the CDR3 is TGCGCCAGCAGCTTCGGAGGACTACAGGCTGATGAGCAGTTCTTC.

This clone appeared once. The chain uses TRBV5-1 and TRBJ2-6; 12 nucleotides match TRBD1. The V segment lost 0 bases and the J segment 2 bases; nucleotides outside the gene matches: 6. The CDR3 has 19 amino acids. Germline V CDR1 and CDR2: SGHRS, YFSETQ. CDR3 nucleotides: TGCGCCAGCAGCTTGGTTCTGGGACAGGGGGCGACTGGGGCCAACGTCCTGACTTTC. It specifies CASSLVLGQGATGANVLTF.